A single sample is the source of the 26 T cell receptor beta chains below, sequenced in a study of T cells expressing NK-cell markers. TCRdb re-called the 5' RACE reads; every CDR3 protein appears as one record, without DNA. The sample holds about 460,000 distinct CDR3 sequences. Sequencing was carried out using blood T cells: a sorted CD56 or NKG2C T cell subset, CD4+ or CD8+ T cells, or bulk PBMC T cells (not recorded which). The receptors originated from a woman between 45 and 65 years old in good health.

The V call is TRBV6-5, the J call TRBJ1-6; TCRdb lists TRBD1, though no DNA is available to test this call. Germline lookup yields CDR1 MNHEY and CDR2 SVGAGI. The CDR3 has 13 residues. The CDR3 region is CASGIPSYSPLHF.

V is TRBV12-3 or TRBV12-4 and J is TRBJ2-5; the TRBD2 assignment by TCRdb is unverifiable without DNA. The CDR3 covers 17 residues. CDR3 amino acids: CASRLRGGLAIEETQYF.

CDR3 amino acids: CASSLVAATSGSYYEQYF. The chain joins TRBV5-1 to TRBJ2-7; TCRdb calls TRBD2, which cannot be checked without DNA. The CDR3 is 18 residues long. Germline V gives CDR1 SGHRS, CDR2 YFSETQ.

This rearrangement joins TRBV10-3 to TRBJ2-3. Germline V CDR1 and CDR2: ENHRY, SYGVKD. The CDR3 is 17 amino acids. CDR3 residues: CAISVVAVDDYTDTQYF.

This chain uses TRBV5-6 with TRBJ1-4; TCRdb outputs TRBD1, but without DNA this stays unchecked. Germline V gene data show CDR1 as SGHDT and CDR2 as YYEEEE. CDR3 length equals 15 residues. CDR3 sequence: CASSSPGSSNEKLFF.

Here the CDR3 reads CASSPTSGSPGSEQYF. V is TRBV18 and J is TRBJ2-7; checking the TCRdb D call of TRBD2 is not possible without DNA. The germline CDR1 and CDR2 sequences are KGHSH and LQKENI. The CDR3 is made up of 16 amino acids.

The J gene is TRBJ1-2, the V gene TRBV7-9. From germline, CDR1 is SEHNR and CDR2 FQNEAQ (reference sequence). This CDR3 comprises 13 residues. The CDR3 sequence: CASSLAGASGYTF.

The J gene is TRBJ2-3, the V gene TRBV5-1; TCRdb proposes TRBD2, but this gene call is untestable without DNA. CDR3 length equals 17 residues. CDR1 is SGHRS, CDR2 YFSETQ, per germline. The CDR3 loop is CASSLASSGSKADTQYF.

V is TRBV29-1 and J is TRBJ2-3; TCRdb selects TRBD1, and the lack of DNA leaves this call unchecked. Germline assignment: CDR1 SQVTM and CDR2 ANQGSEA. The CDR3 contains 15 residues. The CDR3 sequence is CSVLGGGVGTDTQYF.

The chain links TRBV19 to TRBJ2-3; the D call from TCRdb, TRBD1, cannot be confirmed without DNA. Per the germline V gene, CDR1 is LNHDA and CDR2 is SQIVND (reference sequence). The CDR3 covers 17 residues. CDR3 residues: CASSIIQTGVYTDTQYF.

The V call is TRBV7-8, the J call TRBJ2-1; TCRdb proposes TRBD2, but this gene call is untestable without DNA. Per germline, CDR1 SGHVS and CDR2 FQNEAQ. The CDR3 runs 15 residues. The CDR3 spells CASSLAGLGLYEQFF.

CDR3 residues: CASSPPDREAFF. The chain carries TRBV7-9 and TRBJ1-1; there is no DNA to check the TCRdb D call of TRBD1. The germline V gene encodes CDR1 SEHNR and CDR2 FQNEAQ (reference sequence). The CDR3 totals 12 residues.

The chain joins TRBV15 to TRBJ2-5; TCRdb names TRBD1, which stays unverified in the absence of DNA. Germline-derived CDR1 and CDR2 are LNHNV and YYDKDF (reference sequence). The CDR3 has 14 residues. The CDR3 loop reads CATSRGQGGETQYF.

The J gene is TRBJ2-3, the V gene TRBV12-3 or TRBV12-4. This CDR3 is built from 14 residues. The CDR3 sequence: CASSLSGATDTQYF.

The J gene is TRBJ2-2, the V gene TRBV9; TCRdb's assignment of TRBD2 cannot be checked, as there is no DNA. The CDR3 totals 15 residues. Germline CDR1 SGDLS, CDR2 YYNGEE. The CDR3 loop is CASSVAPGPTGELFF.

The CDR3 loop is CASSPLGAPSFEQYF. The J gene is TRBJ2-7, the V gene TRBV28; TCRdb outputs TRBD1, but without DNA this stays unchecked. The length of the CDR3 is 15 residues. Looked up from germline, CDR1 is MDHEN and CDR2 is SYDVKM.

The chain has TRBV19 and TRBJ1-1; TCRdb returns TRBD1, unconfirmable since there is no DNA. Germline V gene lookup returns CDR1 LNHDA and CDR2 SQIVND (reference sequence). The CDR3 loop spans 14 amino acids. The CDR3 sequence is CASSPGLRNTEAFF.

This chain uses TRBV4-1 with TRBJ1-1; TCRdb lists TRBD1, though no DNA is available to test this call. CDR3 length: 14 amino acids. The germline V gene has CDR1 MGHRA and CDR2 YSYEKL. The CDR3 here is CASSQRGGNTEAFF.

The chain uses TRBV20-1 and TRBJ2-3. Germline V lookup: CDR1 DFQATT, CDR2 SNEGSKA (reference sequence). The CDR3 length is 12 residues. The CDR3 is CSVWGGTDTQYF.

The chain employs TRBV3-1 and TRBJ2-5. CDR3 length: 12 amino acids. Germline V gives CDR1 LGHDT, CDR2 YNNKEL (reference sequence). The CDR3 loop is CASSQVDGTQYF.

This sequence joins TRBV10-3 and TRBJ2-1. Germline CDR1 ENHRY, CDR2 SYGVKD. The length of the CDR3 is 15 residues. The CDR3 loop reads CAISAPFLGYNEQFF.

The CDR3 loop reads CASTFSGIGYNEQFF. V gene TRBV6-5 combines with J gene TRBJ2-1; TCRdb names TRBD2, which stays unverified in the absence of DNA. The CDR3 extends over 15 amino acids. Germline CDR1 and CDR2: MNHEY and SVGAGI.

This chain's CDR3 is CASSASGTSGGETQYF. This rearrangement joins TRBV4-1 to TRBJ2-5; TCRdb gives TRBD2 as the D gene, but with no DNA this cannot be confirmed. The CDR3 is 16 residues long. Germline CDR1 MGHRA, CDR2 YSYEKL.

The V and J genes are TRBV29-1 and TRBJ1-2; the TCRdb D gene call, TRBD1, has no DNA to confirm it. Germline V gene data show CDR1 as SQVTM and CDR2 as ANQGSEA. The CDR3 totals 13 residues. The CDR3 loop reads CSVVGGTGYGYTF.

V is TRBV20-1 and J is TRBJ2-1; TCRdb calls TRBD2, which cannot be checked without DNA. The CDR3 runs 14 residues. The germline V gene has CDR1 DFQATT and CDR2 SNEGSKA (reference sequence). The CDR3 here is CSARAGGTPNEQFF.

The chain employs TRBV4-2 and TRBJ2-3; TCRdb designates TRBD1, a call that cannot be tested without DNA. The CDR3 is 18 amino acids. CDR1 is LGHNA, CDR2 YNFKEQ, per germline. The chain's CDR3 is CASSQENPPGGSTDTQYF.